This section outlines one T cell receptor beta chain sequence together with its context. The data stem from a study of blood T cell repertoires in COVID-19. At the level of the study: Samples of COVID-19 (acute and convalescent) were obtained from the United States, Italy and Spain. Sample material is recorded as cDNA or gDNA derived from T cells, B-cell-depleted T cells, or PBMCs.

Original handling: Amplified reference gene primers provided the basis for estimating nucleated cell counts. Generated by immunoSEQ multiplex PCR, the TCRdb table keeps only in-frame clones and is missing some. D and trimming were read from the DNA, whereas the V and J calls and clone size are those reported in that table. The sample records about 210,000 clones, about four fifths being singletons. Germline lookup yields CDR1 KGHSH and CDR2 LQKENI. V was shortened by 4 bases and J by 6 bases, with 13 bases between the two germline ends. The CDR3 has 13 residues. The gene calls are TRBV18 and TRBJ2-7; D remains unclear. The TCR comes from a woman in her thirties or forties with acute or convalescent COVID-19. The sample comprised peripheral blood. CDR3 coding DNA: TGTGCCAGCTCACTCCGTCCCGACTCCGAGCAGTACTTC. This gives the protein CASSLRPDSEQYF. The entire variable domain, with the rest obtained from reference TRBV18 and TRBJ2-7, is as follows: NAGVMQNPRHLVRRRGQEARLRCSPMKGHSHVYWYRQLPEEGLKFMVYLQKENIIDESGMPKERFSAEFPKEGPSILRIQQVVRGDSAAYFCASSLRPDSEQYFGPGTRLTVT.